Each of the 20 T cell receptor beta chains below was sequenced from the same sample in a study of T-cell memory formation after mild COVID-19. MiXCR, applied by TCRdb to the 5' RACE reads, yields one record per CDR3 protein. This table has around 320,000 distinct CDR3 sequences, roughly an eighth appearing once. Sequenced input: PBMCs or a T cell subset sorted from them (not recorded which). These TCRs come from a man aged 18 to 29 who had mild COVID-19 (a few samples of this study predate the infection). Cell type and time point are not known.

Details on this clonotype: Germline and junction disagree at one end, which may indicate a read error. The chain joins TRBV7-8 to TRBJ2-7; 9 bases match TRBD2. Germline CDR1 reads SGHVS; CDR2 reads FQNEAQ. The CDR3 is 16 residues long. In nucleotides, the CDR3 is TGTGCCAGCAGCCCAAGTCCTCCGGGACTAGCAGACGAGCGGTACTTC. It is translated as CASSPSPPGLADERYF. Full variable domain (rest looked up from reference TRBV7-8 and TRBJ2-7): GAGVSQSPRYKVAKRGQDVALRCDPISGHVSLFWYQQALGQGPEFLTYFQNEAQLDKSGLPSDRFFAERPEGSVSTLKIQRTQQEDSAVYLCASSPSPPGLADERYFGPGTRLTVT.

This clonotype appeared a few times. V is TRBV7-2 and J is TRBJ2-7; D is perhaps TRBD2 (5 bases). V was pared by 3 bases and J by 4 bases, with 13 bases between. The CDR3 is 14 amino acids. Germline V gene sequence: CDR1 SGHTA, CDR2 FQGNSA. The CDR3 region has the DNA TGTGCCAGCAGCTTCAGCGGTGGTGGATACGAGCAGTACTTC. It is translated as CASSFSGGGYEQYF.

Only a few counts were recorded for this clonotype. The gene calls are TRBV3-1 and TRBJ1-2, with 8 bases identical to TRBD1. Germline loops: CDR1 LGHDT, CDR2 YNNKEL (reference sequence). With 4 bases clipped from V and 4 bases from J, the junction kept 8 bases outside the gene matches. The CDR3 consists of 15 residues. In DNA form, the CDR3 reads TGTGCCAGCAGCCGCGGGACAGGCGTCCTCTATGGCTACACCTTC. This translates into CASSRGTGVLYGYTF.

The chain is built from TRBV13 and TRBJ1-2; the D gene is possibly TRBD1 (5 bases). CDR3 length: 16 amino acids. Germline CDR1 is PRHDT and CDR2 is FYEKMQ (reference sequence). The V and J ends lost 5 bases and 2 bases respectively, with 18 bases between them. The CDR3 DNA reads as TGTGCCAGCAGCCCTTACATCGGGACCTTCAACTATGGCTACACCTTC. Its protein product is CASSPYIGTFNYGYTF.

V usage is TRBV30 and J usage is TRBJ1-5, with D possibly being TRBD1 (5 bases). Trimming left V 5 bases short and J 3 bases short, with 14 bases between. This CDR3 has 14 amino acids. Germline assignment: CDR1 GTSNPN and CDR2 SVGIG (reference sequence). The CDR3 region is CAWGSGPLNQPQHF. CDR3 DNA: TGTGCCTGGGGATCGGGACCCCTCAATCAGCCCCAGCATTTT.

This chain links TRBV9 with TRBJ2-3; tentatively, D is TRBD2 (5 bases). Germline CDR1 SGDLS, CDR2 YYNGEE. The V and J ends lost 0 bases and 7 bases respectively, with 15 bases between them. The CDR3 spans 15 residues. The DNA for the CDR3 is TGTGCCAGCAGCGTAGCTGTAGGACTGCGCTATACGCAGTATTTT. Protein sequence: CASSVAVGLRYTQYF.

This clonotype was found a few times. This chain joins TRBV6-6 and TRBJ2-7; TRBD1 might be the D (6 bases). The CDR3 covers 15 residues. Germline CDR1 is MNHNY and CDR2 is SVGAGI (reference sequence). V lost 5 bases to trimming and J lost 2 bases, with 16 bases between them. CDR3 bases: TGTGCCAGCAGTCCCAACCCGGACAGAGCCTACGAGCAGTACGTC. Encoded protein: CASSPNPDRAYEQYV.

In its sample, this clonotype was seen a few times. The CDR3 sequence: CASSLGTGLAFF. In DNA, the CDR3 is TGTGCCAGCAGCTTAGGTACAGGGCTAGCTTTCTTT. V usage is TRBV7-2 and J usage is TRBJ1-1; TRBD1 is a possible D gene (6 bases). Deletions cut 1 base from V and 10 bases from J, with 10 bases between. Germline CDR1 is SGHTA and CDR2 is FQGNSA. The CDR3 sequence is 12 residues long.

V is TRBV27 and J is TRBJ2-5, with a possible D match to TRBD2 (5 bases). V was shortened by 6 bases and J by 3 bases, with 11 bases between the two germline ends. This CDR3 contains 13 residues. Germline V CDR1 and CDR2: MNHEY, SMNVEV (reference sequence). For the CDR3, the DNA is TGTGCCAGCAGGGACTTAAGAAAAGAGACCCAGTACTTC. This gives the protein CASRDLRKETQYF.

The J gene is TRBJ2-1, the V gene TRBV5-1; 7 nucleotides align to TRBD1. In germline, CDR1 is SGHRS, CDR2 YFSETQ. Germline trimming cut 4 bases from V and 7 bases from J; bases unmatched to any gene: 14. The CDR3 loop spans 16 amino acids. The DNA of the CDR3 is TGCGCCAGCAGCCCCACGCATGACAGGGTGTGGAATGAGCAGTTCTTC. This sequence encodes CASSPTHDRVWNEQFF.

This clonotype was seen many times. V usage is TRBV18 and J usage is TRBJ2-5; 8 bases are shared with TRBD1. The trim removed 2 bases at V and 1 base at J, leaving 3 bases unmatched. CDR1 is KGHSH and CDR2 is LQKENI in the germline V gene. The CDR3 runs 15 residues. As DNA, the CDR3 is TGTGCCAGCTCACCATCGGACAGGGCCCAAGAGACCCAGTACTTC. It specifies CASSPSDRAQETQYF.

The J gene is TRBJ2-4, the V gene TRBV7-3, with TRBD1 identical over 8 bases. The CDR3 length is 15 residues. The J segment lost 8 bases and the V segment lost 1 base, leaving 7 bases of the junction unmatched. CDR1 is SGHTA and CDR2 is FQGTGA in the germline V gene. The CDR3, as DNA: TGTGCCAGCAGCTTAAATGGACAGGGAGTAGACATTCAGTACTTC. Translation gives CASSLNGQGVDIQYF.

The chain links TRBV7-2 to TRBJ2-2, with 10 bases aligning to TRBD1. Germline CDR1 is SGHTA and CDR2 is FQGNSA. This CDR3 comprises 14 residues. V shed 5 bases and J 12 bases; nucleotides not matched to a gene: 9. The CDR3 nucleotides are TGTGCCAGCAGCCCTGGGACAGGGGATAAGAAGCTGTTTTTT. It translates to CASSPGTGDKKLFF. The variable domain in full, with the rest retrieved from reference TRBV7-2 and TRBJ2-2, is GAGVSQSPSNKVTEKGKDVELRCDPISGHTALYWYRQSLGQGLEFLIYFQGNSAPDKSGLPSDRFSAERTGGSVSTLTIQRTQQEDSAVYLCASSPGTGDKKLFFGEGSRLTVL.

This clonotype was picked up many times. J is TRBJ1-2 and V is TRBV6-1; D may be TRBD1 (6 bases). CDR1 MNHNS and CDR2 SASEGT come from the germline V gene. The CDR3 totals 14 residues. V lost 3 bases and J lost 3, with 11 bases in between. This chain's CDR3 is CASSDRGNDYGYTF. The CDR3 nucleotides read TGTGCCAGCAGTGACAGGGGAAACGACTATGGCTACACCTTC.

This clonotype was recorded at least ten times. The J gene is TRBJ2-7, the V gene TRBV12-3 or TRBV12-4; 7 bases match TRBD1. The CDR3 has 13 amino acids. V gave up 3 bases and J gave up 3 bases; unmatched junction bases: 2. This CDR3 is CASSLGQHYEQYV. The CDR3 DNA is TGTGCCAGCAGTTTGGGACAGCACTACGAGCAGTACGTC.

The CDR3 protein is CASSTGGTQYF. CDR3 bases: TGTGCCAGCAGTACAGGGGGCACCCAGTACTTC. The gene calls are TRBV12-3 or TRBV12-4 and TRBJ2-5, with 9 bases identical to TRBD1. The CDR3 consists of 11 residues. V gave up 5 bases and J gave up 8 bases; unmatched junction bases: 0.

The rearrangement joins TRBV6-5 to TRBJ1-2; D perhaps matches TRBD1 (5 bases). V was pared by 6 bases and J by 4 bases, with 15 bases between. The CDR3 contains 14 residues. Germline CDR1 is MNHEY and CDR2 is SVGAGI. The CDR3, as DNA: TGTGCCAGCAGCTCCCACGGGGGGGGCTATGGCTACACCTTC. Amino acids: CASSSHGGGYGYTF.

The chain employs TRBV19 and TRBJ2-7, with a possible D match to TRBD2 (5 bases). The CDR3 length is 15 residues. Per germline, CDR1 LNHDA and CDR2 SQIVND (reference sequence). V lost 3 bases and J 5 bases, leaving 17 bases between the germline ends. CDR3 protein: CASSIQGWGAHEQYF. The CDR3, as DNA: TGTGCCAGTAGTATCCAAGGCTGGGGAGCCCACGAGCAGTACTTC.

V is TRBV7-9 and J is TRBJ2-5, with D possibly being TRBD1 (6 bases). Trimming shortened V by 5 bases and J by 5 bases, and 15 bases separated the two germline ends. This CDR3 is 14 amino acids long. The germline V gene has CDR1 SEHNR and CDR2 FQNEAQ (reference sequence). The CDR3 loop reads CASSPGAGDETQYF. The DNA of the CDR3 is TGTGCCAGCAGCCCCGGGGCAGGGGATGAGACCCAGTACTTC.

J is TRBJ2-5 and V is TRBV14, with unresolved D. The CDR3 runs 14 residues. Germline V gene data show CDR1 as SGHDN and CDR2 as FVKESK. With 2 bases removed from V and 1 base from J, the gap between germline ends came to 8 bases. The CDR3 is CASSQRPLQETQYF. The CDR3 nucleotides are TGTGCCAGCAGCCAACGGCCGCTCCAAGAGACCCAGTACTTC.